The 12 T cell receptor beta chains below all came from one sample that was sequenced in a study of blood T cell repertoires in COVID-19. Clones were sequenced by immunoSEQ multiplex PCR, and TCRdb holds only the in-frame ones, with some missing. The sample includes about 200,000 clones, around 90% seen only once; the top ten take under 7%. The sample consisted of peripheral blood. The receptors stem from a man aged 55 to 70 who had recovered from COVID-19.

The DNA of the CDR3 is TGTGCCAGCAGTTACTCTCGCGGGAGTGATACGCAGTATTTT. Translation: CASSYSRGSDTQYF. The chain has TRBV6-5 and TRBJ2-3, with 7 bases fitting TRBD2. CDR3 size: 14 residues. The germline V gene has CDR1 MNHEY and CDR2 SVGAGI. J gave up 6 bases and V 0 bases, and 3 bases lay outside the gene matches.

This sequence joins TRBV11-2 and TRBJ2-7; 14 bases are a match to TRBD2. V was clipped by 5 bases and J by 0 bases; unmatched bases: 9. The CDR3 extends over 18 amino acids. CDR1 and CDR2 (germline): SGHAT, FQNNGV. CDR3 DNA sequence: TGTGCCAGCAGCCGCGGGACTAGCGGGAGTCCAAACTCCTACGAGCAGTACTTC. The encoded protein is CASSRGTSGSPNSYEQYF.

The CDR3 sequence: CASSTQTGVGTDTQYF. The CDR3 DNA sequence: TGTGCCAGCAGCACTCAGACAGGGGTGGGCACAGATACGCAGTATTTT. V usage is TRBV11-2 and J usage is TRBJ2-3; 8 bases agree with TRBD1. Germline V gene lookup returns CDR1 SGHAT and CDR2 FQNNGV. The junction had 8 bases not matched to a gene; V was cut back by 5 bases and J by 1 base. This CDR3 has 16 amino acids.

V and J are TRBV5-1 and TRBJ2-7, with 13 bases that match TRBD2. Germline trimming cut 4 bases from V and 1 base from J; bases unmatched to any gene: 2. This CDR3 region has 15 residues. Germline V gene sequence: CDR1 SGHRS, CDR2 YFSETQ. CDR3 DNA: TGCGCCAGCAGCCGGACTAGCGGGGGATCCTACGAGCAGTACTTC. Protein product: CASSRTSGGSYEQYF.

This clone was seen only a few times. The chain employs TRBV7-2 and TRBJ1-1; no clear D. In germline, CDR1 is SGHTA, CDR2 FQGNSA. This CDR3 has 11 amino acids. V lost 4 bases, J lost 5 bases, and 5 bases lay in between. CDR3 residues: CASSWRTEAFF. CDR3 coding DNA: TGTGCCAGCAGCTGGAGGACTGAAGCTTTCTTT.

The chain is built from TRBV14 and TRBJ2-2, with TRBD2 matching 9 bases. The germline CDR1 and CDR2 sequences are SGHDN and FVKESK. The CDR3 loop spans 16 amino acids. Trimming cost V 1 base and J 5 bases; bases outside gene matches: 5. The CDR3 reads CASSQVSGGWTGELFF. The CDR3 DNA reads as TGTGCCAGCAGCCAAGTTAGCGGGGGATGGACCGGGGAGCTGTTTTTT.

This clone was seen just once. The chain joins TRBV7-9 to TRBJ1-4; D is undetermined. CDR1 is SEHNR and CDR2 is FQNEAQ in the germline V gene (reference sequence). Trimming took 5 bases from V and 7 from J, leaving 14 bases between them. There are 14 residues in the CDR3. The CDR3 region has the DNA TGTGCCAGCAGCCGTAAGGGAGGCGGTGAAAAACTGTTTTTT. Amino acids: CASSRKGGGEKLFF.

The CDR3 loop reads CSVESARAEAFF. DNA of the CDR3: TGCAGCGTTGAATCGGCGAGGGCTGAAGCTTTCTTT. The chain employs TRBV29-1 and TRBJ1-1; D is uncertain. Germline CDR1 and CDR2: SQVTM and ANQGSEA. CDR3 length equals 12 residues. V lost 2 bases and J 6 bases, leaving 10 bases between the germline ends.

This chain links TRBV9 with TRBJ2-1; D uncertain. V was cut by 3 bases and J by 4 bases, with 5 bases left in between. Germline CDR1 and CDR2: SGDLS and YYNGEE. The CDR3 spans 12 residues. The CDR3 nucleotides read TGTGCCAGCAGCGGGCTTTACAATGAGCAGTTCTTC. As protein: CASSGLYNEQFF.

V and J are TRBV24-1 and TRBJ1-3; D gene unclear. Germline CDR1 and CDR2: KGHDR and SFDVKD. The V gene lost 9 bases and the J gene lost 0 bases, with 5 bases spanning the gap. This CDR3 has 12 residues. CDR3 residues: CATLSSGNTIYF. In DNA form, the CDR3 reads TGTGCCACCCTAAGCTCTGGAAACACCATATATTTT.

The J gene is TRBJ1-2, the V gene TRBV30, with 7 nucleotides matching TRBD1. The CDR3 consists of 12 residues. Trimming took 3 bases from V and 6 from J; bases not matched to a gene: 4. CDR1 is GTSNPN and CDR2 is SVGIG in the germline V gene (reference sequence). CDR3: CAWSPTGNGYTF. The CDR3 DNA is TGTGCCTGGAGCCCGACAGGGAATGGCTACACCTTC.

This chain links TRBV2 with TRBJ1-1; TRBD1 might be the D (6 bases). The V gene's germline CDR1 is SNHLY and CDR2 FYNNEI. The CDR3 has 16 amino acids. The germline V and J ends were trimmed by 4 bases and 1 base, with 16 bases remaining between them. The CDR3 bases are TGTGCCAGCAGTGGGAACAGGGAACTTACGAACACTGAAGCTTTCTTT. It yields the protein CASSGNRELTNTEAFF.